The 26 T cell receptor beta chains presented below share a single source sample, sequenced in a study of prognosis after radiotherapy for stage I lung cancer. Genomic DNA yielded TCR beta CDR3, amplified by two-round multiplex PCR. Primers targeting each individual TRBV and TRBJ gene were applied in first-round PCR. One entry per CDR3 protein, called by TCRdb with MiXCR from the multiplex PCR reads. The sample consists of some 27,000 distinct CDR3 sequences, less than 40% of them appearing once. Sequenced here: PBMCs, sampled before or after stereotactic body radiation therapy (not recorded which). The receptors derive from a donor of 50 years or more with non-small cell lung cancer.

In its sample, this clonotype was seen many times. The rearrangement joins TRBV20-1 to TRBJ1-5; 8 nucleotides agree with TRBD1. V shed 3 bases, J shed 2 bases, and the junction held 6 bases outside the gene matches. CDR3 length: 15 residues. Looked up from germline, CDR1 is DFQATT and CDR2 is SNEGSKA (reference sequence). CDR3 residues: CSASSGQGGNQPQHF. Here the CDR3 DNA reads TGCAGTGCTAGCTCAGGACAGGGTGGCAATCAGCCCCAGCATTTT.

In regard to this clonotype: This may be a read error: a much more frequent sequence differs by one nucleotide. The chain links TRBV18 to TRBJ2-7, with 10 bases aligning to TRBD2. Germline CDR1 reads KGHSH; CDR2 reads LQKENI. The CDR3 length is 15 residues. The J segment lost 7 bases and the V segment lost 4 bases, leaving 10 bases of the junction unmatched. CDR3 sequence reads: CASSLASGRRGEQYF. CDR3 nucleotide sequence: TGTGCCAGCTCACTGGCTAGCGGGAGAAGAGGTGAGCAGTACTTC.

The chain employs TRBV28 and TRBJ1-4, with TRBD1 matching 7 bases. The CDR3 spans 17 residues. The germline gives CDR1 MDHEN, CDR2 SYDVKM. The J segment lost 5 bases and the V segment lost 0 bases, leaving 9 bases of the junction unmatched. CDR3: CASSLWVGGQLNEKLFF. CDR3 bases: TGTGCCAGCAGTTTATGGGTGGGGGGACAGTTGAATGAAAAACTGTTTTTT.

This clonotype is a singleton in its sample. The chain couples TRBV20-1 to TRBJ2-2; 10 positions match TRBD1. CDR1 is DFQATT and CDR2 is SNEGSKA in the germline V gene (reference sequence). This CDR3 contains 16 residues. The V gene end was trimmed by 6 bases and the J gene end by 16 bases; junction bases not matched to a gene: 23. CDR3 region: CSARSDRGPNTGESFF. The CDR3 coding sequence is TGCAGTGCCAGGTCAGACAGGGGGCCGAACACCGGGGAGTCGTTTTTT.

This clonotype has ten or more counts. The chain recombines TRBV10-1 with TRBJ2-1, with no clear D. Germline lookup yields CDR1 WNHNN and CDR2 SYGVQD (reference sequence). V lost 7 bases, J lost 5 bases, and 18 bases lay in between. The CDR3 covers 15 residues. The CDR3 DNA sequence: TGCGCCAGCACCGAGGAGCGCACGCAACACAATGAGCAGTTCTTC. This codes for CASTEERTQHNEQFF.

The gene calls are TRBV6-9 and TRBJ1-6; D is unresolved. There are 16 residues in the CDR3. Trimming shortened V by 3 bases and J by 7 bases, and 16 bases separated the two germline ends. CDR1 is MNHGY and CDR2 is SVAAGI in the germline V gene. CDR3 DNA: TGTGCCAGCAGTTACTCCGGCGCAGTCGTGAATTCACCCCTCCACTTT. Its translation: CASSYSGAVVNSPLHF.

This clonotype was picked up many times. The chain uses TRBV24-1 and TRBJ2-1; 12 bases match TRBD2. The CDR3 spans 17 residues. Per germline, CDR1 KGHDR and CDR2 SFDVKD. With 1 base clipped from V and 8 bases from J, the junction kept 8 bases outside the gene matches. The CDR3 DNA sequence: TGTGCCACCAGTGATTTCCCGGGACTAGCGGGTTTTTATGAGCAGTTCTTC. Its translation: CATSDFPGLAGFYEQFF.

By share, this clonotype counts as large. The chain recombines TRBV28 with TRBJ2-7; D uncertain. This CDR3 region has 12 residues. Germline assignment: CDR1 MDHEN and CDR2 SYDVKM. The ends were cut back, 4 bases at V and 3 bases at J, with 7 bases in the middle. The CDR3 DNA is TGTGCCAGCAGTTCCACTAACTACGAGCAGTACTTC. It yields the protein CASSSTNYEQYF.

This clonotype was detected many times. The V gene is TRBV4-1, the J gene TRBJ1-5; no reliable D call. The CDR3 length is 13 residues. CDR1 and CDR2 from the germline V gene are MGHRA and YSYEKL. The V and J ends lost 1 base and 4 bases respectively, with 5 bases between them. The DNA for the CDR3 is TGCGCCAGCAGCCAAGGGTGGAATCAGCCCCAGCATTTT. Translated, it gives CASSQGWNQPQHF.

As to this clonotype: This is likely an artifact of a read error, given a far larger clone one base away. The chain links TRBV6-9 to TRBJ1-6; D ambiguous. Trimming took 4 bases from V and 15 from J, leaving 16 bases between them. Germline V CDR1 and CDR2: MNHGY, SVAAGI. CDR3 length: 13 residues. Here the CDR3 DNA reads TGTGCCAGCAGTTTACTCGATATGAAACTCCTCCACTTT. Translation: CASSLLDMKLLHF.

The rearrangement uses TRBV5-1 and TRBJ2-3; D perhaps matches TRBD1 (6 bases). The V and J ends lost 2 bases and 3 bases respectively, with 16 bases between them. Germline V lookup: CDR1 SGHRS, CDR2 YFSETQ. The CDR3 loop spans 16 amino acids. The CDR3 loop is CASSFIQDSPTDTQYF. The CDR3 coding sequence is TGCGCCAGCAGCTTCATACAGGACAGTCCTACAGATACGCAGTATTTT.

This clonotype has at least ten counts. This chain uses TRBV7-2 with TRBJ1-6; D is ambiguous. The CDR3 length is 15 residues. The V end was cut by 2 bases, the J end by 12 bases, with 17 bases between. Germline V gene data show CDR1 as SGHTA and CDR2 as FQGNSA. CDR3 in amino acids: CASSLLRAGWQPLHF. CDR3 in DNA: TGTGCCAGCAGCTTACTTAGGGCCGGCTGGCAACCCCTCCACTTT. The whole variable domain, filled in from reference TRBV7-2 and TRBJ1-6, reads GAGVSQSPSNKVTEKGKDVELRCDPISGHTALYWYRQSLGQGLEFLIYFQGNSAPDKSGLPSDRFSAERTGGSVSTLTIQRTQQEDSAVYLCASSLLRAGWQPLHFGNGTRLTVT.

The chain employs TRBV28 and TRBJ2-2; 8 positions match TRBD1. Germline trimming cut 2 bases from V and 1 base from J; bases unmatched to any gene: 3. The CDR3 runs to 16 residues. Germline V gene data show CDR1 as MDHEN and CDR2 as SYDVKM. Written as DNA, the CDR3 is TGTGCCAGCAGTTTAGACGGGACAGGGAACACCGGGGAGCTGTTTTTT. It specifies CASSLDGTGNTGELFF.

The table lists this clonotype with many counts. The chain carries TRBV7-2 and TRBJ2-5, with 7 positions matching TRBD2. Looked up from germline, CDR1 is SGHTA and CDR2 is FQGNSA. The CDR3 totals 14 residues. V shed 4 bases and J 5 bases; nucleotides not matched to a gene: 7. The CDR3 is CASSWGLPPETQYF. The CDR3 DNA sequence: TGTGCCAGCAGCTGGGGACTACCCCCCGAGACCCAGTACTTC.

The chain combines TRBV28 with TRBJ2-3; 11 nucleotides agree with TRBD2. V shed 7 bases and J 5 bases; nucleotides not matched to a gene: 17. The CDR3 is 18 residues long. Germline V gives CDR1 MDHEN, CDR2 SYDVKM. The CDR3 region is CASTRELAGGRGVDTQYF. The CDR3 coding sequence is TGTGCCAGCACAAGGGAGCTAGCGGGGGGAAGGGGTGTAGATACGCAGTATTTT.

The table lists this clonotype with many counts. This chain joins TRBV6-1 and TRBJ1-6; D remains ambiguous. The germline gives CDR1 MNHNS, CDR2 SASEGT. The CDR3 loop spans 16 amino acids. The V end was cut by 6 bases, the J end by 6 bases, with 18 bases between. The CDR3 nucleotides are TGTGCCAGCAGACTTACGATGACACTCCCTAATTCACCCCTCCACTTT. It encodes CASRLTMTLPNSPLHF.

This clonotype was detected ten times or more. The DNA for the CDR3 is TGCGCCAGCAGCTCAGGACAGGGAGCCGGGGAGCTGTTTTTT. This sequence encodes CASSSGQGAGELFF. The chain carries TRBV5-1 and TRBJ2-2, with TRBD1 matching over 8 bases. This CDR3 is built from 14 residues. The trim removed 3 bases at V and 6 bases at J, leaving 4 bases unmatched. Germline CDR1 reads SGHRS; CDR2 reads YFSETQ.

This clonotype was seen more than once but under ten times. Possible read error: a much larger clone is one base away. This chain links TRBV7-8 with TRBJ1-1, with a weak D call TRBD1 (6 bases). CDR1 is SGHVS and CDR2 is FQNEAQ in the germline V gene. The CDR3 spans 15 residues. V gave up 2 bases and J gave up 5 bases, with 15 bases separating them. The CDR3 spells CASSLHTGLGTEAFF. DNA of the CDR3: TGTGCCAGCAGCTTACATACAGGGTTGGGGACTGAAGCTTTCTTT. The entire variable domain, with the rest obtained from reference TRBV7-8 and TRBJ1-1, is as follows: GAGVSQSPRYKVAKRGQDVALRCDPISGHVSLFWYQQALGQGPEFLTYFQNEAQLDKSGLPSDRFFAERPEGSVSTLKIQRTQQEDSAVYLCASSLHTGLGTEAFFGQGTRLTVV.

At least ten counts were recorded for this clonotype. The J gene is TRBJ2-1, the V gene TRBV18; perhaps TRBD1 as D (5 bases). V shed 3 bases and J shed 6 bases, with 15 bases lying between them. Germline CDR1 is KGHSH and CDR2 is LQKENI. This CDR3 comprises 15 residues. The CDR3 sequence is CASSPIVRGSNEQFF. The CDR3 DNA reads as TGTGCCAGCTCACCCATCGTAAGGGGCTCCAATGAGCAGTTCTTC.

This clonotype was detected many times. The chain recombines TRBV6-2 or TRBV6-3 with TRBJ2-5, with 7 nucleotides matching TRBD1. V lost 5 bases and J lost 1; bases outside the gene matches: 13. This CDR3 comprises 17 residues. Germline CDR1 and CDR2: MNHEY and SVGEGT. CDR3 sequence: CASSKTLMTGFQETQYF. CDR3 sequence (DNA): TGTGCCAGCAGTAAAACCCTAATGACAGGGTTCCAAGAGACCCAGTACTTC.

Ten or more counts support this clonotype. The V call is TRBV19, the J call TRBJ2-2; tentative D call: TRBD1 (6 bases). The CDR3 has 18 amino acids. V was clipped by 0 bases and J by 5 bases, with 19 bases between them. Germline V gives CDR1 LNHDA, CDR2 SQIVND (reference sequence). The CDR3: CASSIDPLTDSLTGELFF. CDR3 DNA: TGTGCCAGTAGTATAGATCCCCTGACGGACAGCCTGACCGGGGAGCTGTTTTTT.

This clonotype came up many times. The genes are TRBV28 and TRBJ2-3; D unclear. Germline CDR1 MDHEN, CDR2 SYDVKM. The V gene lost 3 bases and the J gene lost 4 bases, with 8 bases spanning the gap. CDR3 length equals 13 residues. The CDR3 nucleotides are TGTGCCAGCAGTTTCGGAGCTCCAGATACGCAGTATTTT. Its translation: CASSFGAPDTQYF.

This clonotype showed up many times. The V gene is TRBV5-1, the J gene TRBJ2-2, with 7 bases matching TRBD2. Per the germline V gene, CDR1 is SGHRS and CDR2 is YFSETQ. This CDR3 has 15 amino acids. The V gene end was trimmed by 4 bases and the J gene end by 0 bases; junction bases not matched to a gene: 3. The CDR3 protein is CASSVTSANTGELFF. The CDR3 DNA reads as TGCGCCAGCAGCGTCACTAGCGCGAACACCGGGGAGCTGTTTTTT.

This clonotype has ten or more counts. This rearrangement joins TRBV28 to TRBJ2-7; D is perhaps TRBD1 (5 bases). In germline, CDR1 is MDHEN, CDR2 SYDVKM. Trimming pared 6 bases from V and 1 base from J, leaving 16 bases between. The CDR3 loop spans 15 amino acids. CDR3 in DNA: TGTGCCAGCAGCTTAACAGGCGGCGAATCCTACGAGCAGTACTTC. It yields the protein CASSLTGGESYEQYF.

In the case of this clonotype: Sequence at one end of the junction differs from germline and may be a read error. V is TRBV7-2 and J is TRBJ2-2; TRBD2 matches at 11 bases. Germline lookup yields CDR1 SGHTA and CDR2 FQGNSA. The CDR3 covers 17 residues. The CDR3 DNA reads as TGTGCCAGCAGGACCTCGGGACTAGCGGAAAACACCGAGGAGCTGTTTTTT. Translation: CASRTSGLAENTEELFF.

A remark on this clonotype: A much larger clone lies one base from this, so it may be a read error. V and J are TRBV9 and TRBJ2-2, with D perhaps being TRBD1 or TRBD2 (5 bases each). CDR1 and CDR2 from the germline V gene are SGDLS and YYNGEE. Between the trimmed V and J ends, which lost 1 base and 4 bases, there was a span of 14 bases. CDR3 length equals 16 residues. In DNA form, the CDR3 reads TGTGCCAGCAGCGTATCTTGGGGGTGGGTCACCGGGGAGCTGTTTTTT. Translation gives CASSVSWGWVTGELFF.